This paragraph reports one T cell receptor (beta chain). The sample belongs to a study of blood T cell repertoires in COVID-19. For the study at large: PBMCs, B-cell-depleted T cells, or T cells were the source of the cDNA or gDNA that made up the material.

Profiling relied on immunoSEQ multiplex PCR, and the TCRdb table lists in-frame clones only, not all of them. Counted here are about 300,000 clones, around nine tenths occurring once; the ten biggest clones make up 2.5% to 3.5%. Each exposed participant met a COVID-19 case in the 2 weeks preceding study entry. The specimen was PBMCs or T cells enriched from blood (not recorded which). The origin of this receptor is a woman aged 45-60 years who had been exposed to COVID-19.

CDR3 in DNA: TGTGCCAGCAGCTCAACAGGGACAGGTCGCGATTGGACTGAAGCTTTCTTT. As protein: CASSSTGTGRDWTEAFF. The chain joins TRBV5-4 to TRBJ1-1; 8 bases are shared with TRBD1. J gave up 5 bases and V 3 bases, and 15 bases lay outside the gene matches. The CDR3 sequence is 17 residues long. CDR1 is SGHNT, CDR2 YYREEE, per germline (reference sequence).